The text below deals with one TCR beta chain. The sample belongs to a study of blood T cell repertoires in COVID-19. At the level of the study: Italy, Spain and the United States were the sources of the convalescent and acute COVID-19 samples. Sample material is recorded as cDNA or gDNA derived from T cells, B-cell-depleted T cells, or PBMCs.

CDR1 and CDR2 (germline): SGHRS, YFSETQ. Trimming cost V 4 bases and J 5 bases; bases outside gene matches: 6. The CDR3 runs to 15 residues. Here immunoSEQ multiplex PCR was the method, and the copy in TCRdb shows in-frame clones only, minus some. Among 130,000 to 150,000 clones, roughly 80% were seen once, and the ten largest hold approximately 3.6%. The specimen was peripheral blood. This chain joins TRBV5-1 and TRBJ2-5, with 12 bases matching TRBD2. This TCR derives from a man aged 70 or older who had recovered from COVID-19. CDR3 region: CASSMGLAGGETQYF. CDR3 nucleotides: TGCGCCAGCAGCATGGGACTAGCGGGCGGCGAGACCCAGTACTTC.